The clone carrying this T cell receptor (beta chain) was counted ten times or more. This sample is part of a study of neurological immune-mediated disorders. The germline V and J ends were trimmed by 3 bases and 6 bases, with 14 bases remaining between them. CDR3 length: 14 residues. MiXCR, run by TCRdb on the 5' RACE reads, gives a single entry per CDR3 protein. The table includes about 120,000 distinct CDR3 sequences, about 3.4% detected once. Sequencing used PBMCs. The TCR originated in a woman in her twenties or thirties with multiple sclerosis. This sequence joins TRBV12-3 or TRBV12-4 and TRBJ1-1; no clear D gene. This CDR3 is CASSLTRRVPEAFF. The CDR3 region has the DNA TGTGCCAGCAGTTTGACTAGGAGGGTCCCTGAAGCTTTCTTT.